Following are 3 T cell receptor beta chains from one sample sequenced in a study of technical replicates of blood from a handful of donors. Assay: immunoSEQ multiplex PCR; the TCRdb copy retains only in-frame clones and omits some. The sample lists tens of thousands of clones, 85% to 95% occurring once. Sequenced: T cells isolated from PBMCs. These receptors all stem from a human donor in good health.

V and J are TRBV6-5 and TRBJ1-1, with 7 bases aligning to TRBD1. The CDR3 contains 14 residues. CDR1 is MNHEY, CDR2 SVGAGI, per germline. With V trimmed by 6 bases and J by 6 bases, 10 bases remained unmatched. The CDR3 is CASSLTGDVSEAFF. Here the CDR3 DNA reads TGTGCCAGCAGCCTAACAGGGGATGTCTCTGAAGCTTTCTTT.

The rearrangement joins TRBV27 to TRBJ2-5; D is ambiguous. The germline V gene has CDR1 MNHEY and CDR2 SMNVEV (reference sequence). With 9 bases removed from V and 2 bases from J, the gap between germline ends came to 19 bases. The CDR3 spans 15 residues. The CDR3 reads CASSTVTDPQETQYF. For the CDR3, the DNA is TGTGCCAGTTCCACGGTTACAGACCCTCAAGAGACCCAGTACTTC.

The count of this clone is one. This rearrangement joins TRBV4-1 to TRBJ2-7, with D perhaps matching TRBD2 (5 bases). V was clipped by 1 base and J by 3 bases, with 10 bases between them. The CDR3 sequence is 14 residues long. Germline CDR1 and CDR2: MGHRA and YSYEKL. The CDR3 loop is CASSQVVASYEQYF. CDR3 in DNA: TGCGCCAGCAGCCAAGTGGTAGCGAGCTACGAGCAGTACTTC.